This note documents a single TCR beta chain sequence. Its antigen is not identified. Sequencing used immunoSEQ multiplex PCR; TCRdb keeps in-frame clones, though not all of them. This sample yields about 99,000 clones, of which roughly 90% are seen a single time; around 8.4% belongs to the top ten. Samples with a second dose at about 4 or about 12 weeks were pooled together. The data were taken from a study of T cell responses to AZD1222 COVID-19 vaccine. Study conclusions and caveats: Just a handful of people given AZD1222 tested seropositive at baseline.

This receptor was identified in an adult who received the AZD1222 COVID-19 vaccine. The material was peripheral blood, obtained 28 days after the second AZD1222 dose.

The CDR3 DNA reads as TGCGCCAGCAGCTTGCAGGGGACGGATACGCAGTATTTT. Its translation is CASSLQGTDTQYF. The chain combines TRBV5-1 with TRBJ2-3; a weak D match, TRBD1 (6 bases). Trimming took off 1 base at V and 6 bases at J, with 9 bases between the two ends. CDR1 is SGHRS and CDR2 is YFSETQ in the germline V gene. The CDR3 has 13 amino acids.